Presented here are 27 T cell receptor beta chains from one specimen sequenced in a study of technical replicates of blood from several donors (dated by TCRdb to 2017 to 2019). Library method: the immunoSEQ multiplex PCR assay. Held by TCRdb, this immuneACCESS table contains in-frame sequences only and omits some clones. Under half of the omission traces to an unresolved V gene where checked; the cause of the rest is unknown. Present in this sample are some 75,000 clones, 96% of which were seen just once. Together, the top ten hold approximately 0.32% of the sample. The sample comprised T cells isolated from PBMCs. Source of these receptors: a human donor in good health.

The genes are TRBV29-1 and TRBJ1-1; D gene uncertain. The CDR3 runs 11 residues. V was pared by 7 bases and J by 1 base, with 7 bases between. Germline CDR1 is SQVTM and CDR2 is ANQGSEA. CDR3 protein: CSARQNTEAFF. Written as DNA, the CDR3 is TGCAGCGCCAGGCAGAACACTGAAGCTTTCTTT.

The CDR3 loop reads CASSPETGQSTTPANYGYTF. The CDR3 bases are TGCGCCAGCAGTCCCGAGACAGGGCAGTCCACTACGCCTGCTAACTATGGCTACACCTTC. J is TRBJ1-2 and V is TRBV23-1; 7 bases agree with TRBD1. TRBV23-1 is an open reading frame, and its role is uncertain. CDR3 length: 20 amino acids. V shed 4 bases, J shed 0 bases, and the junction held 20 bases outside the gene matches.

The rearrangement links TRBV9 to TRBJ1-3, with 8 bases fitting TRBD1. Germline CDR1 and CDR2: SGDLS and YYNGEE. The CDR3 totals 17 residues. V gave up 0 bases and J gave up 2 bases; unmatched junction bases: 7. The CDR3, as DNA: TGTGCCAGCAGCGTAGAGCTTAACAGGGGGACTGGAAACACCATATATTTT. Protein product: CASSVELNRGTGNTIYF. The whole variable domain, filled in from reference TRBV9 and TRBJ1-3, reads DSGVTQTPKHLITATGQRVTLRCSPRSGDLSVYWYQQSLDQGLQFLIQYYNGEERAKGNILERFSAQQFPDLHSELNLSSLELGDSALYFCASSVELNRGTGNTIYFGEGSWLTVV.

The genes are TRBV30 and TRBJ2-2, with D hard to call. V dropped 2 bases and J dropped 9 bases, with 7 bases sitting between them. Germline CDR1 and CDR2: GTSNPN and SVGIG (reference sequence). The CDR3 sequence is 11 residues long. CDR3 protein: CAWSSIRELFF. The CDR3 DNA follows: TGTGCCTGGAGTTCCATCCGGGAGCTGTTTTTT.

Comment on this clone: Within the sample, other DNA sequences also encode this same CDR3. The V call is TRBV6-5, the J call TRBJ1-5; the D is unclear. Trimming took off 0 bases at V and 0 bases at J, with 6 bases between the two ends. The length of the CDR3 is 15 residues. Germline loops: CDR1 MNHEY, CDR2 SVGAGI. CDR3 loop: CASSYSRYSNQPQHF. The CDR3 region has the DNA TGTGCCAGCAGTTACTCGCGGTATAGCAATCAGCCCCAGCATTTT.

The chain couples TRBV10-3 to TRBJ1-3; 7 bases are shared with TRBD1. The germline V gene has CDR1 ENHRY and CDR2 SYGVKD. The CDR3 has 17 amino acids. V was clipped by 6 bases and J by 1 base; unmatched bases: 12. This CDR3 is CAISGYGTASSGNTIYF. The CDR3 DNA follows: TGTGCCATCAGCGGCTATGGGACAGCAAGTTCTGGAAACACCATATATTTT.

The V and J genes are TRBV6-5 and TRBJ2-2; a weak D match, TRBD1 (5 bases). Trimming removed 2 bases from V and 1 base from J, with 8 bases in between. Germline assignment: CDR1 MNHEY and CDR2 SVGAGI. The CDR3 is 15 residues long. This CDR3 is CASSYTQGNTGELFF. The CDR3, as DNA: TGTGCCAGCAGTTACACCCAGGGGAACACCGGGGAGCTGTTTTTT.

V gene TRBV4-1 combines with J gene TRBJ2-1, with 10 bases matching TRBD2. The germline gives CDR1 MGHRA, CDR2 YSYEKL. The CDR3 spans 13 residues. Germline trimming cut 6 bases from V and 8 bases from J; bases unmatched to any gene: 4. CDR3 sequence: CASRLAGADEQFF. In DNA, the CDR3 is TGCGCCAGCAGGCTAGCGGGGGCCGATGAGCAGTTCTTC.

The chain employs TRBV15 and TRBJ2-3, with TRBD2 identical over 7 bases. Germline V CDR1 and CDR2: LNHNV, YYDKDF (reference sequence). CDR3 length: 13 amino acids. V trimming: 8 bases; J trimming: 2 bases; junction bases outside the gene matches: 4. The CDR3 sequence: CATQLAITDTQYF. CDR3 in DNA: TGTGCCACCCAACTAGCGATCACAGATACGCAGTATTTT. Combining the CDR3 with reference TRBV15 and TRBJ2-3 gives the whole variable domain DAMVIQNPRYQVTQFGKPVTLSCSQTLNHNVMYWYQQKSSQAPKLLFHYYDKDFNNEADTPDNFQSRRPNTSFCFLDIRSPGLGDTAMYLCATQLAITDTQYFGPGTRLTVL.

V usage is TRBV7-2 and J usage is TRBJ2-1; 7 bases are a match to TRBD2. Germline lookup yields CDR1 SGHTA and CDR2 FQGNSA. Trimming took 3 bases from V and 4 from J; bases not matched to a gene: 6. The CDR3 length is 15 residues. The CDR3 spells CASSFTSGEYNEQFF. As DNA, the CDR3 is TGTGCCAGCAGCTTTACCAGCGGGGAGTACAATGAGCAGTTCTTC.

Written as DNA, the CDR3 is TGTGCCAGTAGTACACAGGGGAAAGCCAAAAACATTCAGTACTTC. Its protein is CASSTQGKAKNIQYF. V is TRBV19 and J is TRBJ2-4, with 7 bases fitting TRBD1. In germline, CDR1 is LNHDA, CDR2 SQIVND (reference sequence). With V trimmed by 4 bases and J by 0 bases, 3 bases remained unmatched. The CDR3 spans 15 residues.

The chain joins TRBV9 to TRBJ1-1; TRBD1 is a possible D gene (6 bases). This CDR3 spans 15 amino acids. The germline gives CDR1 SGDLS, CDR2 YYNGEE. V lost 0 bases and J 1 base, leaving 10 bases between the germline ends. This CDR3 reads CASSVETGRNTEAFF. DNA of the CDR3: TGTGCCAGCAGCGTAGAAACAGGGAGGAACACTGAAGCTTTCTTT.

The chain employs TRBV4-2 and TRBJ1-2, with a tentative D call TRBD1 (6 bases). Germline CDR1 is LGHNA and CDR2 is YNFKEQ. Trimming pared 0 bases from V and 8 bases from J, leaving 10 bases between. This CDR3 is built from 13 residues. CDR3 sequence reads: CASSQEQGLGYTF. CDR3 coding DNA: TGTGCCAGCAGCCAAGAACAGGGCTTAGGCTACACCTTC.

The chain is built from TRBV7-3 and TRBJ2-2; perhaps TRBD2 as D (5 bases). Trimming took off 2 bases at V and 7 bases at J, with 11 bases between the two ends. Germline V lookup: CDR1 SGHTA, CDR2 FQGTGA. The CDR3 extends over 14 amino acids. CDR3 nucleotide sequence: TGTGCCAGCAGCTTATTGGGAGCGGTCGGGGAGCTGTTTTTT. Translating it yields CASSLLGAVGELFF. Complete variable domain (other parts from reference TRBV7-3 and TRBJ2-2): GAGVSQTPSNKVTEKGKYVELRCDPISGHTALYWYRQSLGQGPEFLIYFQGTGAADDSGLPNDRFFAVRPEGSVSTLKIQRTERGDSAVYLCASSLLGAVGELFFGEGSRLTVL.

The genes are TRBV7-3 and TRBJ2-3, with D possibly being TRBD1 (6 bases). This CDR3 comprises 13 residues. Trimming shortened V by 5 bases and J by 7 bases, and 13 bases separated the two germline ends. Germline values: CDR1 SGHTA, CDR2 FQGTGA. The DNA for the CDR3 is TGTGCCAGCAGCCCCCCAGGGGAAAATACGCAGTATTTT. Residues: CASSPPGENTQYF.

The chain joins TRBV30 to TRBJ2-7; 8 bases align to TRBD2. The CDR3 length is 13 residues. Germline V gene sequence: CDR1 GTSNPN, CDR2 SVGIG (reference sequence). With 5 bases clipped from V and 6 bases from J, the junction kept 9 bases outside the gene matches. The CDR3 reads CAWGVSGRREQYF. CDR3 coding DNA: TGTGCCTGGGGGGTCAGCGGGAGACGCGAGCAGTACTTC.

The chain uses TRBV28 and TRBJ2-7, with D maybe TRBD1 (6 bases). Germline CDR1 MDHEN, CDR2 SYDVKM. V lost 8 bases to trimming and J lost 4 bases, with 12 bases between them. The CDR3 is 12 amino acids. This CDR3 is CASRDTLYEQYF. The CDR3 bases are TGTGCCAGCCGGGACACCTTATACGAGCAGTACTTC.

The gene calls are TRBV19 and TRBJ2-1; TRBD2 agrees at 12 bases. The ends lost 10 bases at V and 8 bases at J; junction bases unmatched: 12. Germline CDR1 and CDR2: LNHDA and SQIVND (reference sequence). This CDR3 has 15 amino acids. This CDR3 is CATLDASGRADEQFF. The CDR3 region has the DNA TGTGCCACACTAGATGCTAGCGGGAGGGCTGATGAGCAGTTCTTC.

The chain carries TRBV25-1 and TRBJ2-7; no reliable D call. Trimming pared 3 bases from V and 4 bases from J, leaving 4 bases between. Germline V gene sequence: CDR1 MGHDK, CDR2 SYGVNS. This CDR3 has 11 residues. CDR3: CASSDLYEQYF. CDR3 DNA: TGTGCCAGCAGTGATTTATACGAGCAGTACTTC.

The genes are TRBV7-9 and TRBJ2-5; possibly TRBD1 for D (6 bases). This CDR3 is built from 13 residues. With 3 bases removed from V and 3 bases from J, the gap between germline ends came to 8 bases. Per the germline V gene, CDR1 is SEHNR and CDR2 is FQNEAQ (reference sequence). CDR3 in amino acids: CASSFSGEETQYF. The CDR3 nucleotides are TGTGCCAGCAGCTTCTCAGGGGAAGAGACCCAGTACTTC.

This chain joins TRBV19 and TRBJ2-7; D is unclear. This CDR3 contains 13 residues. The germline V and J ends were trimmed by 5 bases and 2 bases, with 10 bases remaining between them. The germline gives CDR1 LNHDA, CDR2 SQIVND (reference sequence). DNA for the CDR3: TGTGCCAGTAGTTTCGCCGGAGCCTACGAGCAGTACTTC. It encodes CASSFAGAYEQYF.

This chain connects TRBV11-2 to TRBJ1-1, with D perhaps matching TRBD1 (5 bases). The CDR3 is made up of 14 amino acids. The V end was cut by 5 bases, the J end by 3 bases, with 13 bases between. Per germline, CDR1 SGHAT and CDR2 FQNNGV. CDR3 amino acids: CASSDLTDYTEAFF. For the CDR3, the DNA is TGTGCCAGCAGCGATTTGACAGACTACACTGAAGCTTTCTTT. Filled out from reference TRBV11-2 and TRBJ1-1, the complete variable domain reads EAGVAQSPRYKIIEKRQSVAFWCNPISGHATLYWYQQILGQGPKLLIQFQNNGVVDDSQLPKDRFSAERLKGVDSTLKIQPAKLEDSAVYLCASSDLTDYTEAFFGQGTRLTVV.

The CDR3 region has the DNA TGTGCCAGCAGCCCCCGGGAGACCACAGATACGCAGTATTTT. Amino acids: CASSPRETTDTQYF. V is TRBV7-6 and J is TRBJ2-3; a possible D gene is TRBD2 (6 bases). Trimming shortened V by 5 bases and J by 2 bases, and 11 bases separated the two germline ends. Per the germline V gene, CDR1 is SGHVS and CDR2 is FNYEAQ. The CDR3 is made up of 14 amino acids.

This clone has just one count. The CDR3 region is CASSLVVAGVGEQYF. Written as DNA, the CDR3 is TGTGCCAGCAGCTTGGTGGTAGCGGGAGTGGGGGAGCAGTACTTC. The chain uses TRBV11-2 and TRBJ2-7; 9 bases line up with TRBD2. Germline CDR1 is SGHAT and CDR2 is FQNNGV. Unmatched junction bases numbered 10, after V lost 3 bases and J lost 7 bases. The CDR3 is made up of 15 amino acids.

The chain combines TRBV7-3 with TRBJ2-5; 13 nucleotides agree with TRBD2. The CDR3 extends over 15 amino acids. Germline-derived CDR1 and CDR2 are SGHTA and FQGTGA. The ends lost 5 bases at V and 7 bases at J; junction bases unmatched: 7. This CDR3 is CASSLLAGGRWTQYF. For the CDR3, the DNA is TGTGCCAGCAGCCTACTAGCGGGAGGGAGATGGACCCAGTACTTC.

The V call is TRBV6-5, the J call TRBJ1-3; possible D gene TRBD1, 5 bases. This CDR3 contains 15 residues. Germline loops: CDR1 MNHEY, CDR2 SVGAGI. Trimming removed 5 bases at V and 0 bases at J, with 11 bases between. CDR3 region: CASSIETASGNTIYF. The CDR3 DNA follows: TGTGCCAGCAGTATTGAGACAGCCTCTGGAAACACCATATATTTT.

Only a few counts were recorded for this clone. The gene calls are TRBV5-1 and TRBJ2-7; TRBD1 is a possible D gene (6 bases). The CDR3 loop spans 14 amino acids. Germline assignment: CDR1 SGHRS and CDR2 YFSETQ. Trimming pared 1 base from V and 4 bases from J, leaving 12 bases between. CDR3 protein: CASSLSTGTYEQYF. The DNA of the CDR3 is TGCGCCAGCAGCTTGTCTACAGGGACATACGAGCAGTACTTC.